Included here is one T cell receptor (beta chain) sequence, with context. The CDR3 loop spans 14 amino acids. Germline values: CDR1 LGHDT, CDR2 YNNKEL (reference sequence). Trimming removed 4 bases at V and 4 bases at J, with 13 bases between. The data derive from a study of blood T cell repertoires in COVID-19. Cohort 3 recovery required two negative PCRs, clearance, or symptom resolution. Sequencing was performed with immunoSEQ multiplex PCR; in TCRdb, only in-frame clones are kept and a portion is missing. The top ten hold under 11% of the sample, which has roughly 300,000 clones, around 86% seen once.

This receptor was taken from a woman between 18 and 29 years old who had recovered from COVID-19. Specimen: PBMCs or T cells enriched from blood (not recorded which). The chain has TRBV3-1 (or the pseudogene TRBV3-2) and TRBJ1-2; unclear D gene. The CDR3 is CASSPRRRSYGYTF. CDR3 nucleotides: TGTGCCAGCAGCCCCCGGAGGAGAAGCTATGGCTACACCTTC.